This entry lists 30 T cell receptor beta chains sequenced from one sample in a study of CD8+ T cells in alopecia areata. Stated treatment: oral pan-JAK inhibitor, 5-10 mg twice daily. In each case, RNA was isolated and then reverse transcribed into cDNA as the sequencing template. Assay: immunoSEQ multiplex PCR; the TCRdb copy retains only in-frame clones and omits some. The data contain about 190,000 clones, about three fifths of them singletons. This specimen was CD4+ T cells sorted from blood, taken at week 4, from a patient treated with tofacitinib. The receptors come from a human donor with alopecia areata.

To note about this clone: Other DNA sequences in this sample translate to the same CDR3. The chain recombines TRBV5-1 with TRBJ2-2; no clear D gene. The CDR3 has 14 amino acids. The germline gives CDR1 SGHRS, CDR2 YFSETQ. The V gene lost 1 base and the J gene lost 0 bases, with 4 bases spanning the gap. CDR3 sequence reads: CASSLLTNTGELFF. In DNA form, the CDR3 reads TGCGCCAGCAGCTTGTTAACGAACACCGGGGAGCTGTTTTTT.

This clone was recorded at least ten times. The CDR3 loop reads CASSIIAGRMSGYTF. CDR3 nucleotide sequence: TGTGCCAGTAGTATCATCGCTGGTAGGATGTCGGGCTACACCTTC. The gene calls are TRBV19 and TRBJ1-2; D remains unclear. The V end lost 3 bases, the J end lost 8 bases, and 19 bases lay between the germline ends. The CDR3 contains 15 residues. The germline V gene has CDR1 LNHDA and CDR2 SQIVND (reference sequence).

The V call is TRBV9, the J call TRBJ1-3; D is unresolved. The CDR3 consists of 14 residues. Trimming left V 2 bases short and J 2 bases short, with 8 bases between. Germline V lookup: CDR1 SGDLS, CDR2 YYNGEE. CDR3 sequence: CASSVRSTGNTIYF. The CDR3 DNA reads as TGTGCCAGCAGCGTCCGCAGTACTGGAAACACCATATATTTT.

A remark on this clone: Other nucleotide sequences from this sample produce the same CDR3. The J gene is TRBJ2-7, the V gene TRBV7-2, with a possible D match to TRBD2 (6 bases). CDR1 is SGHTA, CDR2 FQGNSA, per germline. Trimming left V 5 bases short and J 3 bases short, with 14 bases between. The CDR3 loop spans 14 amino acids. The CDR3 DNA is TGTGCCAGCAGCCCCCAGGGACTGAGCTACGAGCAGTACTTC. Its translation is CASSPQGLSYEQYF.

The gene calls are TRBV2 and TRBJ2-7; perhaps D is TRBD1 or TRBD2 (5 bases each). The germline V and J ends were trimmed by 7 bases and 5 bases, with 21 bases remaining between them. The CDR3 is 15 amino acids. The germline CDR1 and CDR2 sequences are SNHLY and FYNNEI. CDR3 coding DNA: TGTGCCAGCAAAACCGACCGGGACCCGCAAAACGAGCAGTACTTC. It is translated as CASKTDRDPQNEQYF.

The V and J genes are TRBV7-2 and TRBJ2-5; D tentatively reads TRBD1 or TRBD2 (5 bases each). The V end lost 1 base, the J end lost 3 bases, and 15 bases lay between the germline ends. The CDR3 has 16 residues. Looked up from germline, CDR1 is SGHTA and CDR2 is FQGNSA. The CDR3: CASSLDRGAREETQYF. As DNA, the CDR3 is TGTGCCAGCAGCTTAGATAGGGGAGCCAGGGAAGAGACCCAGTACTTC.

The chain links TRBV18 to TRBJ2-7; tentatively, D is TRBD1 (5 bases). With 2 bases removed from V and 7 bases from J, the gap between germline ends came to 15 bases. The CDR3 is made up of 14 amino acids. Germline CDR1 KGHSH, CDR2 LQKENI. CDR3 region: CASSPWQGGEEQYF. CDR3 DNA sequence: TGTGCCAGCTCACCATGGCAGGGTGGAGAGGAGCAGTACTTC.

The table lists this clone with a few counts. Written as DNA, the CDR3 is TGTGCCAGCAGCTTAAGCGAGAGCACTGAGCAGTTCTTC. Protein product: CASSLSESTEQFF. The chain joins TRBV7-6 to TRBJ2-1, with D unclear. The CDR3 has 13 amino acids. The germline V gene has CDR1 SGHVS and CDR2 FNYEAQ. V dropped 2 bases and J dropped 9 bases, with 11 bases sitting between them. The full variable domain, in which reference TRBV7-6 and TRBJ2-1 provide the parts outside the CDR3, is GAGVSQSPRYKVTKRGQDVALRCDPISGHVSLYWYRQALGQGPEFLTYFNYEAQQDKSGLPNDRFSAERPEGSISTLTIQRTEQRDSAMYRCASSLSESTEQFFGPGTRLTVL.

This clone has only a few counts. The CDR3 DNA reads TGTGCCAGCAGCTTAGAGGCGATCTCCACATACTTC. Translated, it gives CASSLEAISTYF. J is TRBJ2-5 and V is TRBV7-9, with D unresolved. V was shortened by 1 base and J by 14 bases, with 14 bases between the two germline ends. The CDR3 extends over 12 amino acids. The V gene's germline CDR1 is SEHNR and CDR2 FQNEAQ (reference sequence).

V usage is TRBV29-1 and J usage is TRBJ2-3; no reliable D call. V was clipped by 7 bases and J by 2 bases, with 7 bases between them. This CDR3 has 11 amino acids. Germline CDR1 and CDR2: SQVTM and ANQGSEA. The CDR3 spells CSALNTDTQYF. The CDR3 DNA follows: TGCAGCGCCCTCAACACAGATACGCAGTATTTT.

The rearrangement links TRBV12-5 to TRBJ1-1; D is possibly TRBD1 (5 bases). Trimming removed 10 bases at V and 4 bases at J, with 16 bases between. This CDR3 is built from 13 residues. Per germline, CDR1 LGHNT and CDR2 FRNRAP. CDR3 protein: CATTRGGATEAFF. CDR3 sequence (DNA): TGTGCTACCACCCGGGGAGGGGCCACTGAAGCTTTCTTT.

This chain uses TRBV30 with TRBJ1-1; perhaps TRBD1 as D (5 bases). Deletions cut 3 bases from V and 1 base from J, with 9 bases between. The CDR3 is 13 amino acids. CDR1 GTSNPN and CDR2 SVGIG come from the germline V gene (reference sequence). CDR3 residues: CAWRRDGNTEAFF. DNA for the CDR3: TGTGCCTGGAGAAGGGACGGGAACACTGAAGCTTTCTTT.

This clone showed up just once. V usage is TRBV30 and J usage is TRBJ2-7, with D perhaps TRBD2 (6 bases). Germline V gene data show CDR1 as GTSNPN and CDR2 as SVGIG (reference sequence). V was shortened by 4 bases and J by 4 bases, with 11 bases between the two germline ends. The CDR3 loop spans 12 amino acids. In DNA, the CDR3 is TGTGCCTGGACCAGCGGGTTGTACGAGCAGTACTTC. This encodes CAWTSGLYEQYF. The variable domain in full, with the rest retrieved from reference TRBV30 and TRBJ2-7, is SQTIHQWPATLVQPVGSPLSLECTVEGTSNPNLYWYRQAAGRGLQLLFYSVGIGQISSEVPQNLSASRPQDRQFILSSKKLLLSDSGFYLCAWTSGLYEQYFGPGTRLTVT.

This rearrangement joins TRBV6-1 to TRBJ2-1; D call uncertain. This CDR3 has 16 amino acids. CDR1 and CDR2 from the germline V gene are MNHNS and SASEGT. Trimming removed 1 base from V and 2 bases from J, with 12 bases in between. CDR3 sequence: CASSEVGRSPYNEQFF. CDR3 nucleotides: TGTGCCAGCAGTGAAGTCGGCAGGTCACCCTACAATGAGCAGTTCTTC.

CDR3 nucleotide sequence: TGTGCCAGCAGCCACTATAGCGGGAAAAATTACGAGCAGTACTTC. Translating it yields CASSHYSGKNYEQYF. This chain links TRBV7-2 with TRBJ2-7; 8 bases match TRBD2. V was pared by 5 bases and J by 4 bases, with 10 bases of the junction left unmatched. Germline-derived CDR1 and CDR2 are SGHTA and FQGNSA. The CDR3 totals 15 residues.

This clone is deemed medium-sized. V gene TRBV7-8 combines with J gene TRBJ2-5; D gene ambiguous. The V end was cut by 5 bases, the J end by 5 bases, with 24 bases between. CDR1 and CDR2 from the germline V gene are SGHVS and FQNEAQ. This CDR3 contains 17 residues. Here the CDR3 reads CASSLRERLGVAETQYF. The CDR3 bases are TGTGCCAGCAGCCTTAGAGAGAGGCTTGGGGTGGCGGAGACCCAGTACTTC.

This sequence joins TRBV2 and TRBJ2-7, with TRBD1 identical over 10 bases. With 4 bases clipped from V and 4 bases from J, the junction kept 1 base outside the gene matches. Germline assignment: CDR1 SNHLY and CDR2 FYNNEI. CDR3 length: 13 amino acids. CDR3 sequence reads: CASSGTGGYEQYF. The DNA of the CDR3 is TGTGCCAGCAGTGGGACAGGGGGATACGAGCAGTACTTC.

The chain links TRBV29-1 to TRBJ2-5; 8 bases align to TRBD2. This CDR3 contains 14 residues. Unmatched junction bases numbered 11, after V lost 6 bases and J lost 5 bases. CDR1 and CDR2 from the germline V gene are SQVTM and ANQGSEA. The CDR3 nucleotides are TGCAGCGTAAGGTCCGGGGGGGCGCGGGAGACCCAGTACTTC. Translation: CSVRSGGARETQYF.

V gene TRBV30 combines with J gene TRBJ2-7; TRBD2 matches 9 bases. In germline, CDR1 is GTSNPN, CDR2 SVGIG (reference sequence). With V trimmed by 0 bases and J by 5 bases, 5 bases remained unmatched. This CDR3 contains 14 residues. Here the CDR3 reads CAWSVKREVHEQYF. The CDR3 DNA reads as TGTGCCTGGAGTGTAAAGCGGGAGGTCCACGAGCAGTACTTC.

J is TRBJ2-2 and V is TRBV27, with 7 nucleotides matching TRBD2. There are 18 residues in the CDR3. The germline gives CDR1 MNHEY, CDR2 SMNVEV (reference sequence). V gave up 2 bases and J gave up 2 bases; unmatched junction bases: 11. The CDR3 DNA follows: TGTGCCAGCAGTTTAGGGGAGGGTAGGGCTGCTAACACCGGGGAGCTGTTTTTT. This encodes CASSLGEGRAANTGELFF.

Only one count was recorded for this clone. V is TRBV29-1 and J is TRBJ2-1; a possible D gene is TRBD1 (6 bases). Germline V gene sequence: CDR1 SQVTM, CDR2 ANQGSEA. V lost 0 bases and J 10 bases, leaving 7 bases between the germline ends. The CDR3 is made up of 11 amino acids. The CDR3 DNA reads as TGCAGCGTTGAAGAAAGGGGGGAGCAGTTCTTC. It encodes CSVEERGEQFF.

The sample holds a few counts of this clone. The limits of the CDR3 on the DNA are not certain, so only TCRdb's listed CDR3 is given. The chain uses TRBV21-1 and TRBJ2-7; the listed D gene, TRBD1, was not tested against the DNA. TRBV21-1 is designated a pseudogene. The CDR3 length equals 16 residues, ends included. CDR3 sequence: CASSKVGTGISGEQYF.

V gene TRBV29-1 combines with J gene TRBJ2-5; D remains unclear. The CDR3 is made up of 16 amino acids. V dropped 4 bases and J dropped 2 bases, with 20 bases sitting between them. In germline, CDR1 is SQVTM, CDR2 ANQGSEA. The CDR3 DNA reads TGCAGCGTTGCTCCCCTTCCCTCAGGTGGGCAAGAGACCCAGTACTTC. Its translation: CSVAPLPSGGQETQYF.

This rearrangement joins TRBV7-2 to TRBJ1-4; D not certain. There are 15 residues in the CDR3. Germline CDR1 reads SGHTA; CDR2 reads FQGNSA. V shed 2 bases and J shed 0 bases, with 7 bases lying between them. CDR3 residues: CASSLIGTTNEKLFF. The CDR3 coding sequence is TGTGCCAGCAGCTTAATTGGTACAACTAATGAAAAACTGTTTTTT. Full variable domain (missing parts from reference TRBV7-2 and TRBJ1-4): GAGVSQSPSNKVTEKGKDVELRCDPISGHTALYWYRQSLGQGLEFLIYFQGNSAPDKSGLPSDRFSAERTGGSVSTLTIQRTQQEDSAVYLCASSLIGTTNEKLFFGSGTQLSVL.

A word on this clone: This sample includes further DNA sequences coding for the same CDR3. This chain uses TRBV4-1 with TRBJ2-7; 14 bases line up with TRBD2. This CDR3 is built from 16 residues. The trim removed 0 bases at V and 4 bases at J, leaving 2 bases unmatched. Germline CDR1 is MGHRA and CDR2 is YSYEKL. CDR3 nucleotide sequence: TGCGCCAGCAGCCAAGAGGGGACTAGCGGGAGTTACGAGCAGTACTTC. Translated: CASSQEGTSGSYEQYF.

The V gene is TRBV4-3, the J gene TRBJ2-1; perhaps TRBD1 as D (6 bases). The V gene's germline CDR1 is LGHNA and CDR2 YSLEER. V dropped 0 bases and J dropped 5 bases, with 14 bases sitting between them. The CDR3 runs to 16 residues. The chain's CDR3 is CASSQEWQGFNNEQFF. The CDR3 coding sequence is TGCGCCAGCAGCCAAGAATGGCAGGGGTTTAACAATGAGCAGTTCTTC.

The chain uses TRBV4-3 and TRBJ1-3, with a weak D call TRBD1 (5 bases). Germline V gives CDR1 LGHNA, CDR2 YSLEER. V shed 4 bases and J shed 8 bases, with 15 bases lying between them. This CDR3 has 14 amino acids. Here the CDR3 reads CASSLNHGGDTIYF. The CDR3 coding sequence is TGCGCCAGCAGCCTCAATCACGGGGGAGACACCATATATTTT.

The V and J genes are TRBV9 and TRBJ1-2; D is unclear. Between the trimmed V and J ends, which lost 1 base and 4 bases, there was a span of 8 bases. The length of the CDR3 is 13 residues. The V gene's germline CDR1 is SGDLS and CDR2 YYNGEE. In nucleotides, the CDR3 is TGTGCCAGCAGCGTACAACAGTTCTATGGCTACACCTTC. Its translation: CASSVQQFYGYTF.

The V gene is TRBV4-1, the J gene TRBJ2-5; D gene uncertain. V gave up 3 bases and J gave up 4 bases, with 15 bases separating them. The CDR3 totals 15 residues. Looked up from germline, CDR1 is MGHRA and CDR2 is YSYEKL. CDR3 DNA sequence: TGCGCCAGCAGCCATCCGACCCGGGCCGCAGAGACCCAGTACTTC. Translated, it gives CASSHPTRAAETQYF.

The V call is TRBV7-2, the J call TRBJ2-5, with 7 bases lining up with TRBD2. J gave up 2 bases and V 2 bases, and 8 bases lay outside the gene matches. Germline V gene data show CDR1 as SGHTA and CDR2 as FQGNSA. There are 16 residues in the CDR3. Here the CDR3 DNA reads TGTGCCAGCAGCTTATTTGGCGGGAGCATTCAAGAGACCCAGTACTTC. It yields the protein CASSLFGGSIQETQYF. The full variable domain, rest sourced from reference TRBV7-2 and TRBJ2-5, is GAGVSQSPSNKVTEKGKDVELRCDPISGHTALYWYRQSLGQGLEFLIYFQGNSAPDKSGLPSDRFSAERTGGSVSTLTIQRTQQEDSAVYLCASSLFGGSIQETQYFGPGTRLLVL.